This T cell receptor beta chain was sequenced for a study of cytomegalovirus exposure and HLA in healthy donors. Study-level points and caveats: What a later analysis reportedly showed was that an Asian-associated ancestry cluster had fewer N-insertions than the approximately 700-donor mean.

The PCR had 60 Vbeta and 13 Jbeta primers. Sequencing used immunoSEQ multiplex PCR; TCRdb keeps in-frame clones, though not all of them. The repertoire holds some 95,000 clones, with approximately 71% as singletons. As for this clone: What it binds is not known.

This CDR3 comprises 18 residues. Per germline, CDR1 SGDLS and CDR2 YYNGEE. V lost 0 bases and J lost 7; bases outside the gene matches: 13. This chain joins TRBV9 and TRBJ2-2; 9 bases line up with TRBD2. Sequenced sample: PBMCs. The TCR originated in a woman aged 18-29 years in good health and CMV-seropositive. The CDR3 sequence: CASSVVTGGLATDGELFF. The CDR3, as DNA: TGTGCCAGCAGCGTAGTGACGGGAGGACTAGCGACGGACGGGGAGCTGTTTTTT.